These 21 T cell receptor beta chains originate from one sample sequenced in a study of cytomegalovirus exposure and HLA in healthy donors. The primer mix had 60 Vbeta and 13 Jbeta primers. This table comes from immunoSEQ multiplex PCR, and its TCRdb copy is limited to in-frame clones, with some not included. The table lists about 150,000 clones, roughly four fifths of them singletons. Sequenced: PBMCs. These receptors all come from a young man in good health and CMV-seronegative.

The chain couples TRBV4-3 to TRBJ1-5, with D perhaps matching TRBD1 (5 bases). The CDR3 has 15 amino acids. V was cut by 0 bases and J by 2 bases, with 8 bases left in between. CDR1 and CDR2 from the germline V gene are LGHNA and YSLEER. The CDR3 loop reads CASSQDPQGNQPQHF. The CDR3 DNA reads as TGCGCCAGCAGCCAAGATCCACAGGGCAATCAGCCCCAGCATTTT.

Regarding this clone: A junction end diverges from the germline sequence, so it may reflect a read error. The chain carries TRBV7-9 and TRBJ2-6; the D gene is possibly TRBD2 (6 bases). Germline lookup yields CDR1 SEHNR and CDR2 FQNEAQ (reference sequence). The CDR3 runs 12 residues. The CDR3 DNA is TGTTCCAGCAGCAACCAGCGGGACGTCCTGACTTTC. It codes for CSSSNQRDVLTF.

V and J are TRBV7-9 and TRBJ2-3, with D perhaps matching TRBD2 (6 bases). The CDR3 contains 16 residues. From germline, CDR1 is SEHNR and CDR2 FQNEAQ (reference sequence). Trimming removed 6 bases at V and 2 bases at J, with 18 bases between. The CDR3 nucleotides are TGTGCCAGCAGAACGGGGACTTCCTCACACACAGATACGCAGTATTTT. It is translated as CASRTGTSSHTDTQYF. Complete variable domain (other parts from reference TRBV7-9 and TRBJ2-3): DTGVSQNPRHKITKRGQNVTFRCDPISEHNRLYWYRQTLGQGPEFLTYFQNEAQLEKSRLLSDRFSAERPKGSFSTLEIQRTEQGDSAMYLCASRTGTSSHTDTQYFGPGTRLTVL.

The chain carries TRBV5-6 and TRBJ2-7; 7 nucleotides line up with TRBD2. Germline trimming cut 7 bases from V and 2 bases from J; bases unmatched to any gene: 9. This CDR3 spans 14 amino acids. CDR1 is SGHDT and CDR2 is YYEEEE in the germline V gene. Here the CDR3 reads CASEMASGPYEQYF. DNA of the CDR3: TGTGCCAGCGAAATGGCTAGCGGCCCCTACGAGCAGTACTTC.

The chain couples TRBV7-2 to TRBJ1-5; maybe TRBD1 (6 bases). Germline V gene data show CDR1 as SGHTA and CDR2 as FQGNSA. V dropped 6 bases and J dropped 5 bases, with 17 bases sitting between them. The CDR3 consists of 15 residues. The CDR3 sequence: CASSGEAGEDQPQHF. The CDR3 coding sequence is TGTGCCAGCAGTGGCGAGGCAGGGGAAGATCAGCCCCAGCATTTT.

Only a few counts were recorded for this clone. CDR3 residues: CASSQGGGGTSYEQYF. The CDR3, as DNA: TGCGCCAGCAGCCAAGGGGGCGGGGGTACCTCCTACGAGCAGTACTTC. This chain joins TRBV4-1 and TRBJ2-7; 7 positions match TRBD2. Germline-derived CDR1 and CDR2 are MGHRA and YSYEKL. V dropped 1 base and J dropped 0; count of bases not matched to a gene: 6. The CDR3 is 16 amino acids.

DNA of the CDR3: TGTGCCAGCAGCTCCCTCGGGTACGGAGCCTCCTACGAGCAGTACTTC. It codes for CASSSLGYGASYEQYF. The chain couples TRBV7-8 to TRBJ2-7; no clear D. This CDR3 spans 16 amino acids. Germline loops: CDR1 SGHVS, CDR2 FQNEAQ. V shed 4 bases and J shed 0 bases, with 16 bases lying between them.

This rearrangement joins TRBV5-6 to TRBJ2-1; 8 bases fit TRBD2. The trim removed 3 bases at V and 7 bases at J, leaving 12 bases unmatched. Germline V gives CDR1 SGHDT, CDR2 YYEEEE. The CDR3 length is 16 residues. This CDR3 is CASSSPGLGLRNEQFF. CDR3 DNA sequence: TGTGCCAGCAGCTCCCCGGGACTAGGATTGAGAAATGAGCAGTTCTTC.

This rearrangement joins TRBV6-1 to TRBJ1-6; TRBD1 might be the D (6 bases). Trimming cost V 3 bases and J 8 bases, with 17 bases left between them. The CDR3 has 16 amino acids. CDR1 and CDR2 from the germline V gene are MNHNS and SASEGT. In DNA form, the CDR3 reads TGTGCCAGCAGTGACGGTTTAAAACAGGGTGATTCACCCCTCCACTTT. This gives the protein CASSDGLKQGDSPLHF.

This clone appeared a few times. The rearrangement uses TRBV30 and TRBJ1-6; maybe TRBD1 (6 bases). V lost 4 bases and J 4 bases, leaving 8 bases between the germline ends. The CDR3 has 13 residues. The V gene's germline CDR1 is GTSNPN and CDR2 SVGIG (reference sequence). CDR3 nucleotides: TGTGCCTGGACAGGGGCTTATAATTCACCCCTCCACTTT. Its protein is CAWTGAYNSPLHF. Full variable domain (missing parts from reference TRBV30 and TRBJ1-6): SQTIHQWPATLVQPVGSPLSLECTVEGTSNPNLYWYRQAAGRGLQLLFYSVGIGQISSEVPQNLSASRPQDRQFILSSKKLLLSDSGFYLCAWTGAYNSPLHFGNGTRLTVT.

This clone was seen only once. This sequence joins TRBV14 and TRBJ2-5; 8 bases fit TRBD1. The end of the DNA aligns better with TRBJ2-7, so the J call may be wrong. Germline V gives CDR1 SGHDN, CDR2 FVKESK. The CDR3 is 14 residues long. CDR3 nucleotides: TGTGCCAGCAGCACCAGACAGGGGCCCTACGAGCAGTACTTC. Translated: CASSTRQGPYEQYF.

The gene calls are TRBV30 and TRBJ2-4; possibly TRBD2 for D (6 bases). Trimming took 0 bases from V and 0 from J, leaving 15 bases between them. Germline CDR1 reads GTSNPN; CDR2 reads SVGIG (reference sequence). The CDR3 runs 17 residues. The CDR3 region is CAWSVGGPGLAKNIQYF. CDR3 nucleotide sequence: TGTGCCTGGAGTGTTGGAGGGCCAGGACTAGCCAAAAACATTCAGTACTTC.

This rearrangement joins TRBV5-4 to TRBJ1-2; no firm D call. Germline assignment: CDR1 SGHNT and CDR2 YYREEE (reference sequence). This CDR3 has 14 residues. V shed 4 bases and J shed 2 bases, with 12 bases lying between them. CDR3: CASSPPGGNYGYTF. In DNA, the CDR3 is TGTGCCAGCAGCCCCCCCGGCGGCAACTATGGCTACACCTTC.

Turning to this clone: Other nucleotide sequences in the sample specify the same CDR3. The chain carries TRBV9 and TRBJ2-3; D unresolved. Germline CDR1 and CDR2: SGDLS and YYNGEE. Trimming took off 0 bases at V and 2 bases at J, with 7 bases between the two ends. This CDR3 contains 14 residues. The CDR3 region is CASSVGGSTDTQYF. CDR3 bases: TGTGCCAGCAGCGTAGGCGGATCCACAGATACGCAGTATTTT.

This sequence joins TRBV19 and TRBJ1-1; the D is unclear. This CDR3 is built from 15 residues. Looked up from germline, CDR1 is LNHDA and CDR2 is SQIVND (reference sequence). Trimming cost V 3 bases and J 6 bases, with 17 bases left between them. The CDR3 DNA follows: TGTGCCAGTAGTATTCTACCTCAGACTGAGGCTGAAGCTTTCTTT. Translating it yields CASSILPQTEAEAFF.

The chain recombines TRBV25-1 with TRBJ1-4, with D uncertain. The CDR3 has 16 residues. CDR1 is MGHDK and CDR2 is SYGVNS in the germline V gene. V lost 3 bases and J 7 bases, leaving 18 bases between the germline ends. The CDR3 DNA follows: TGTGCCAGCAGTGATTGGAGCTCGGCGCTTGGTGAAAAACTGTTTTTT. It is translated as CASSDWSSALGEKLFF.

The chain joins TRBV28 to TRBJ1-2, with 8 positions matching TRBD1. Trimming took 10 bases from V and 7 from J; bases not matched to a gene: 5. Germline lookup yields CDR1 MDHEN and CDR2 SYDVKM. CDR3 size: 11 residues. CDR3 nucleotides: TGTGCCAACCAGGGGGCGGGTGGCTACACCTTC. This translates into CANQGAGGYTF.

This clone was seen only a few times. The CDR3 nucleotides are TGTGCCATCAGTGAGTCCGTGGGAGCATCCGGAAACACCATATATTTT. Translating gives CAISESVGASGNTIYF. This chain joins TRBV10-3 and TRBJ1-3; D remains ambiguous. Per the germline V gene, CDR1 is ENHRY and CDR2 is SYGVKD. This CDR3 region has 16 residues. V shed 0 bases and J shed 4 bases, with 13 bases lying between them.

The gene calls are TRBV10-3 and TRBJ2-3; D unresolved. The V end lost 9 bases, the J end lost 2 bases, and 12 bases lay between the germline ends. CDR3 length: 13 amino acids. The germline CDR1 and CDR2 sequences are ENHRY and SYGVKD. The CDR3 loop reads CAILTATTDTQYF. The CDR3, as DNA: TGTGCCATTTTAACAGCTACCACAGATACGCAGTATTTT.

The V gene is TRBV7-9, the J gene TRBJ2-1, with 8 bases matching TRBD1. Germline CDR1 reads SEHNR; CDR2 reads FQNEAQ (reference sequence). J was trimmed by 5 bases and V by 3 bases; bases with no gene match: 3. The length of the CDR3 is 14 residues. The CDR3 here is CASSFRGRDNEQFF. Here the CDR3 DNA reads TGTGCCAGCAGCTTCAGGGGGCGCGACAATGAGCAGTTCTTC.

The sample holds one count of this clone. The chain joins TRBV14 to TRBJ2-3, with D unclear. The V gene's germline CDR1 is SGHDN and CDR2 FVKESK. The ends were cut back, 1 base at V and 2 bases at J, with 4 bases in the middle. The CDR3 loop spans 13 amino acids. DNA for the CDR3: TGTGCCAGCAGCCAAGGTTACACAGATACGCAGTATTTT. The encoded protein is CASSQGYTDTQYF.